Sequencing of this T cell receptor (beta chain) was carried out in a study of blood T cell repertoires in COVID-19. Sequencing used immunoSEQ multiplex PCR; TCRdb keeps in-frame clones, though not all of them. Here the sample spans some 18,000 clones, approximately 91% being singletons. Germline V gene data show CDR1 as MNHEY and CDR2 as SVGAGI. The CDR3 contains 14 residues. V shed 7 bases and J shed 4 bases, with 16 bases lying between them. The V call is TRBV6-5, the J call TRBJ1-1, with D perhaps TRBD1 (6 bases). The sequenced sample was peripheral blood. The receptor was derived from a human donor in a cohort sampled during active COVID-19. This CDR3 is CASINRVVGTEAFF. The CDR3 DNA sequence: TGTGCCAGCATCAACAGGGTCGTGGGCACTGAAGCTTTCTTT.